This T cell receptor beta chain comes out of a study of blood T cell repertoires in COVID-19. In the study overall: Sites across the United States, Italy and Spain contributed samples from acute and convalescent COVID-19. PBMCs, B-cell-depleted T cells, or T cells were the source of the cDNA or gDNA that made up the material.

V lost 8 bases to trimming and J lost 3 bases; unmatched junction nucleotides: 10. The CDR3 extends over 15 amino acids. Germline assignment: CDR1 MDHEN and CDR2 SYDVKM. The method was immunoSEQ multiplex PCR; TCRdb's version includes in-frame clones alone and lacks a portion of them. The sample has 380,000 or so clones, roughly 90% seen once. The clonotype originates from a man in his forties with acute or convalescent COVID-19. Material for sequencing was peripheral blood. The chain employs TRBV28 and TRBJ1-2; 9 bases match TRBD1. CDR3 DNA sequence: TGTGCCAGCTTTACAGGGGGCGAAGGGGACTATGGCTACACCTTC. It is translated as CASFTGGEGDYGYTF.